This T cell receptor beta chain was identified in a study of shared clonotypes between healthy human individuals (dated by TCRdb to 2020 to 2021). In the study overall: The cohort included three men and a couple of women between 18 and 49 years of age. Libraries were prepared and TCR repertoires were sequenced by different laboratories using diverse techniques, in order to increase sequencing depth and limit assay-specific biases. Per donor, three plates each were used for CD4 naive and CD4 memory, two for CD8 naive, and one for CD8 memory. Per donor, leukapheresis produced somewhere between about 0.9 and 9 billion PBMCs. To estimate repertoire size and how much clonotype sharing occurs between individuals, the study deeply sequenced the blood TCR repertoires of roughly 5 healthy adults. The full study reports these points: Sampling was limited to blood, and TCR repertoires in tissue likely differ from TCR repertoires in blood. Incomplete sequencing was indicated by rarefaction of sorted-subset datasets, despite the large sequencing depth. Because the study included a small number of donors, the genetic and exposure-history diversity represented was limited. When a handful of donors were compared, the shared fraction of clonotypes was about 5.5% for naive CD4, approximately 3.3% for naive CD8, more than 2% for memory CD4, and about 0.36% for memory CD8. Estimated clonotype richness was generally larger for naive than for memory subsets. Pairwise subsampling led to the expectation that sequencing depth would affect the degree of clonotype sharing among donors. Compared with non-shared clonotypes, clonotypes shared by all four sorted-subset donors had higher generation probabilities.

Using the deep immunoSEQ assay, TCR CDR3 regions were amplified from genomic DNA by multiplex PCR. For each cell subset, the extracted genomic DNA was distributed evenly across all wells of several immunoSEQ 96-well plates, and each plate served as one replicate. For sorted subsets, each replicate PCR was loaded with about 0.2 ug genomic DNA, equivalent to 25,000 to 35,000 T cell genomes. Purified libraries were quantified with a Qubit 3.0 fluorometer, sized on a Bioanalyzer 2100, and re-quantified with the KAPA Library Quantification kit. Each immunoSEQ 96-well plate was sequenced on its own single-read 150-cycle Illumina NextSeq 550 flow cell. The paper's processing steps were these. Because the immunoSEQ output included only junctional sequences and no quality scores, the filtering could not be the same as the filtering used for full-length reads. To assign V/J genes and CDR3, sequences were annotated using PyIR, a Python wrapper for IgBLAST v1.9, with IMGT germline references. Any read was removed if the V/J assignment was weak (E-value above 1e-6), the CDR3 was missing, or the read contained stop codons, out-of-frame junctions, or ambiguous translated residues. A V3J clonotype was defined by an identical inferred V gene, J gene, and CDR3 amino acid sequence. Percentage overlap between repertoires was calculated by dividing the number of shared unique clonotypes by the size of the smaller repertoire. Repertoire richness was assessed with RTK rarefaction, the Chao1 estimator, and Recon v2.1 estimates of unobserved clonotypes. OLGA was used to compute generation probabilities for all TCRbeta clonotypes that the gDNA method yielded from a handful of donors. In its TCRdb copy, this immuneACCESS table keeps in-frame sequences only and misses some clones. Where compared with another copy, unresolved V genes explain less than half of these, and the others have no known cause. V and J calls plus clone size are reproduced from that table; the DNA served to infer D and trimming. The sample contains roughly 2.5 million clones, around 90% of them found a single time. More than 0.12% of the sample lies in the top ten.

Healthy HIV-negative adults with no recently reported acute infections or vaccinations were included as donors. Only Caucasian adults living in Nashville, Tennessee, USA were represented among the donors. CD4+ T cells were enriched by magnetic negative selection; naive cells were then positively selected on CD45RA, and the negative fraction formed the memory subset. After blood collection by leukapheresis, PBMCs were isolated using Ficoll-Histopaque density gradient centrifugation and then cryopreserved in the vapor phase of liquid nitrogen. Analytical flow cytometry was used to check the purity and quantity of each magnetically sorted T cell population. Genomic DNA was isolated from every sorted fraction and measured by UV absorbance on a Nanodrop 2000c. V gives up 0 bases and J gives up 4 bases, and the segment between their germline ends measures 6 bases. From the cysteine through the phenylalanine, the CDR3 covers 13 amino acids. Just the 39-base CDR3 DNA is kept, in frame starting at base 1. CDR1 and CDR2 (SGHRS, YFSETQ) derive from the germline V gene.

This clone was counted once. This receptor's antigen is unknown. Base qualities were left out, and no much larger clone turns up one base away. Recombination connected TRBV5-1 to TRBJ2-3; the D gene lacks a confident call. This TCR was recovered from a man younger than 35 in good health. Sequenced: naive CD4+ T cells sorted from blood. The cell subset or site label, read with the paper, signifies: CD45RA+ positively selected. The sequenced DNA: TGCGCCAGCAGCTTGGGGGCCCCAGATACGCAGTATTTT. This yields the protein CASSLGAPDTQYF.